The sequence of this TCR beta chain was determined in a study of blood T cell repertoires in COVID-19. Overall study: Whether acute or convalescent, the COVID-19 samples came from the United States, Italy and Spain.

The CDR3 consists of 14 residues. Deletions cut 3 bases from V and 5 bases from J, with 10 bases between. Looked up from germline, CDR1 is LGHDT and CDR2 is YNNKEL (reference sequence). Original data processing: Amplified reference gene primers provided the basis for estimating nucleated cell counts. Only in-frame clones appear in the TCRdb table, and some are missing; sequencing was by immunoSEQ multiplex PCR. From that table come the V and J calls and clone size; the DNA was used to work out D and trimming. Here the sample spans under 300,000 clones, approximately 91% being singletons. Participants, about 18 to 100 years old, spanned about 26 US areas. Researchers sorted participants into cohorts using their self-reported clinical history.

Material: PBMCs or T cells enriched from blood (not recorded which). The clonotype comes from a middle-aged woman with acute COVID-19. The chain joins TRBV3-1 (or the pseudogene TRBV3-2) to TRBJ1-4; D perhaps matches TRBD1 (5 bases). CDR3 residues: CASSQGTQNEKLFF. The CDR3 DNA reads TGTGCCAGCAGCCAGGGGACTCAGAATGAAAAACTGTTTTTT.